The clone carrying this T cell receptor beta chain was counted ten times or more. This CDR3 spans 15 amino acids. CDR1 and CDR2 from the germline V gene are MNHNS and SASEGT. Trimming took 6 bases from V and 1 from J, leaving 15 bases between them. This sample is drawn from a study of T cells in Graves' hyperthyroidism and ophthalmopathy. Amplification of TCR beta CDR3 regions was performed using RNA transcripts as template. The HTBI primer set was used in a first-round RT-PCR of the TCR CDR3. Each CDR3 protein gets one entry after TCRdb re-called the multiplex PCR reads with MiXCR. Here the sample spans around 200,000 distinct CDR3 sequences, about 17% being singletons.

The receptor was derived from a middle-aged man with Graves' hyperthyroidism. The sequenced sample consisted of blood. The genes are TRBV6-1 and TRBJ1-1; no reliable D call. The chain's CDR3 is CASRGSIDKNTEAFF. The CDR3 nucleotides are TGTGCCAGCAGGGGGTCCATCGATAAGAACACTGAAGCTTTCTTT.